A single T cell receptor beta chain is shown here with its context. This specimen comes from a study of CD8+ T cells in alopecia areata. Study details: Those patients who were treated received oral tofacitinib, which was given at 5 to 10 mg twice daily for moderate-to-severe alopecia areata.

The V gene end was trimmed by 0 bases and the J gene end by 10 bases; junction bases not matched to a gene: 15. Germline CDR1 and CDR2: SQVTM and ANQGSEA. This CDR3 spans 16 amino acids. The sequencing template was cDNA reverse transcribed from extracted RNA. This table comes from immunoSEQ multiplex PCR, and its TCRdb copy is limited to in-frame clones, with some not included. The data show approximately 150,000 clones, approximately 70% seen once. The chain has TRBV29-1 and TRBJ2-5; 9 positions agree with TRBD1. The sample in question was CD8+ T cells sorted from blood, obtained at week 0. The TCR originated in a human donor with alopecia areata. CDR3 nucleotide sequence: TGCAGCGTTGAAGATCTTGGGGACAGGGACCTACGGGGCCAGTACTTC. The encoded protein is CSVEDLGDRDLRGQYF.